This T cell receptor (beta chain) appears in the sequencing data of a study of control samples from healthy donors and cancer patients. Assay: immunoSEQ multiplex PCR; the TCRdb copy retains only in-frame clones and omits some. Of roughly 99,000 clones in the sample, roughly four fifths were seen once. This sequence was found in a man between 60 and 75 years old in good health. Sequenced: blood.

The CDR3 spells CASSLSTGAGTTQYF. CDR3 in DNA: TGTGCCAGCAGTTTATCCACAGGTGCGGGGACGACCCAGTACTTC. The J gene is TRBJ2-5, the V gene TRBV27; a weak D match, TRBD2 (6 bases). There are 15 residues in the CDR3. The V end lost 0 bases, the J end lost 7 bases, and 15 bases lay between the germline ends. Germline-derived CDR1 and CDR2 are MNHEY and SMNVEV (reference sequence).